These 20 T cell receptor beta chains were all obtained from the same sample, sequenced in a study of T cell responses to AZD1222 COVID-19 vaccine. Assay: immunoSEQ multiplex PCR; the TCRdb copy retains only in-frame clones and omits some. Of under 150,000 clones listed, more than 70% were seen once; the top ten hold about 16%. The sample in question was peripheral blood, obtained on day 0 of AZD1222 vaccination. The receptors here all came from an adult in good health.

The chain has TRBV5-3 and TRBJ1-1; D is undetermined. TRBV5-3 qualifies as an ORF whose function is uncertain. V gave up 1 base and J gave up 0 bases, with 7 bases separating them. This CDR3 comprises 14 residues. The CDR3 is CARSLSLLNTEAFF. The CDR3 coding sequence is TGTGCCAGAAGCTTGTCACTTTTGAACACTGAAGCTTTCTTT.

CDR3 sequence reads: CASSQTGLAGESSYNEQFF. CDR3 DNA sequence: TGCGCCAGCAGCCAAACGGGACTAGCGGGGGAGAGCTCCTACAATGAGCAGTTCTTC. The gene calls are TRBV5-1 and TRBJ2-1; 14 bases map to TRBD2. This CDR3 contains 19 residues. V lost 4 bases to trimming and J lost 0 bases; unmatched junction nucleotides: 9. CDR1 is SGHRS, CDR2 YFSETQ, per germline.

V gene TRBV18 combines with J gene TRBJ1-4, with D perhaps TRBD1 (5 bases). CDR1 is KGHSH and CDR2 is LQKENI in the germline V gene. Trimming removed 0 bases from V and 8 bases from J, with 10 bases in between. This CDR3 is 14 amino acids long. This chain's CDR3 is CASSPPGLEEKLFF. CDR3 DNA: TGTGCCAGCTCACCACCGGGGCTTGAAGAAAAACTGTTTTTT.

The CDR3 DNA reads as TGCGCCAGCAGCGCGACAGGGGTTGGATCACCCCTCCACTTT. Its protein product is CASSATGVGSPLHF. The chain combines TRBV4-3 with TRBJ1-6; 8 nucleotides agree with TRBD1. Trimming removed 5 bases from V and 10 bases from J; junction bases left unmatched: 7. CDR1 is LGHNA, CDR2 YSLEER, per germline. CDR3 length: 14 residues.

This chain uses TRBV11-2 with TRBJ1-1; D perhaps matches TRBD1 (5 bases). The CDR3 length is 14 residues. Germline CDR1 is SGHAT and CDR2 is FQNNGV. V shed 1 base and J shed 4 bases, with 10 bases lying between them. The CDR3 spells CASSLALGVTEAFF. Here the CDR3 DNA reads TGTGCCAGCAGCTTAGCCCTGGGGGTCACTGAAGCTTTCTTT.

The chain recombines TRBV28 with TRBJ1-4; D not certain. V lost 4 bases and J lost 3, with 0 bases in between. Germline CDR1 reads MDHEN; CDR2 reads SYDVKM. This CDR3 is built from 11 residues. The CDR3, as DNA: TGTGCCAGCAGTTCTAATGAAAAACTGTTTTTT. Protein product: CASSSNEKLFF.

There are a few counts of this clone. This sequence joins TRBV6-5 and TRBJ2-7; a weak D match, TRBD2 (5 bases). V lost 6 bases and J 2 bases, leaving 14 bases between the germline ends. The CDR3 sequence is 14 residues long. CDR1 is MNHEY and CDR2 is SVGAGI in the germline V gene. The CDR3 bases are TGTGCCAGCAGGCAGTTCGGGGTTCCCTACGAGCAGTACTTC. Translation: CASRQFGVPYEQYF.

The rearrangement links TRBV2 to TRBJ1-2; maybe TRBD1 (6 bases). The CDR3 covers 14 residues. Germline CDR1 SNHLY, CDR2 FYNNEI. V lost 6 bases and J lost 1, with 12 bases in between. CDR3 sequence (DNA): TGTGCCAGCAGCCCGACAGGAGGTAACTATGGCTACACCTTC. Protein: CASSPTGGNYGYTF.

The CDR3 nucleotides read TGTGCCAGCAGCCAAGTAGTAAGGGGGCTCATGAACACTGAAGCTTTCTTT. Translation gives CASSQVVRGLMNTEAFF. The V call is TRBV14, the J call TRBJ1-1, with 7 bases lining up with TRBD1. Germline CDR1 reads SGHDN; CDR2 reads FVKESK. The CDR3 extends over 17 amino acids. Trimming took 1 base from V and 0 from J; bases not matched to a gene: 8.

This rearrangement joins TRBV28 to TRBJ2-3, with 13 positions matching TRBD2. Trimming at V came to 5 bases and at J to 10 bases, leaving 6 bases not matched to a gene. The CDR3 is made up of 14 amino acids. The germline gives CDR1 MDHEN, CDR2 SYDVKM. This CDR3 is CASSLTSGRFAQYF. The CDR3 DNA follows: TGTGCCAGCAGTCTGACTAGCGGGAGGTTTGCGCAGTATTTT.

V gene TRBV2 combines with J gene TRBJ1-2; TRBD1 matches at 9 bases. The CDR3 runs to 12 residues. J gave up 7 bases and V 4 bases, and 1 base lay outside the gene matches. Germline loops: CDR1 SNHLY, CDR2 FYNNEI. This CDR3 reads CASSGDRAGYTF. CDR3 DNA sequence: TGTGCCAGCAGTGGGGACAGGGCTGGCTACACCTTC.

The J gene is TRBJ1-1, the V gene TRBV18; D gene uncertain. The length of the CDR3 is 15 residues. In germline, CDR1 is KGHSH, CDR2 LQKENI. V was trimmed by 3 bases and J by 2 bases, leaving 13 bases between them. CDR3 sequence (DNA): TGTGCCAGCTCACCGAGAGAGGGCTTTAACACTGAAGCTTTCTTT. Protein: CASSPREGFNTEAFF.

CDR3 loop: CSVIQTGLSYEQYF. The CDR3 DNA reads as TGCAGCGTTATTCAGACAGGCCTCTCCTACGAGCAGTACTTC. The chain has TRBV29-1 and TRBJ2-7; a possible D gene is TRBD1 (6 bases). CDR1 SQVTM and CDR2 ANQGSEA come from the germline V gene. The CDR3 has 14 amino acids. V was clipped by 5 bases and J by 0 bases, with 14 bases between them.

This clone was detected only once. The chain joins TRBV7-6 to TRBJ2-3; a possible D gene is TRBD1 (6 bases). V was cut by 5 bases and J by 1 base, with 13 bases left in between. CDR3 length: 15 residues. The V gene's germline CDR1 is SGHVS and CDR2 FNYEAQ. The CDR3 region is CASSGGRKRTDTQYF. The CDR3, as DNA: TGTGCCAGCAGCGGGGGCCGAAAACGCACAGATACGCAGTATTTT.

This chain uses TRBV4-2 with TRBJ2-2; 10 nucleotides match TRBD1. Germline V gene data show CDR1 as LGHNA and CDR2 as YNFKEQ. Trimming took 0 bases from V and 6 from J; bases not matched to a gene: 7. This CDR3 region has 17 residues. This CDR3 is CASSQDDRGRGAGELFF. The DNA for the CDR3 is TGTGCCAGCAGCCAAGATGACAGGGGGCGCGGTGCCGGGGAGCTGTTTTTT.

This sequence joins TRBV7-2 and TRBJ1-1; tentative D call: TRBD1 (6 bases). Germline CDR1 reads SGHTA; CDR2 reads FQGNSA. The CDR3 extends over 15 amino acids. V was clipped by 3 bases and J by 1 base, with 12 bases between them. The CDR3 DNA sequence: TGTGCCAGCAGCTTCGCTTCAGGGGAGAACACTGAAGCTTTCTTT. Residues: CASSFASGENTEAFF.

The rearrangement uses TRBV6-5 and TRBJ1-2; D uncertain. The CDR3 extends over 15 amino acids. V dropped 0 bases and J dropped 5 bases, with 13 bases sitting between them. Germline lookup yields CDR1 MNHEY and CDR2 SVGAGI. CDR3 nucleotides: TGTGCCAGCAGTTACTCTACACCTCCGGAGTATGGCTACACCTTC. It yields the protein CASSYSTPPEYGYTF.

J is TRBJ1-1 and V is TRBV6-5; D not resolved. V was cut by 0 bases and J by 1 base, with 12 bases left in between. The CDR3 covers 16 residues. Germline V CDR1 and CDR2: MNHEY, SVGAGI. The CDR3 sequence is CASSYSIVTSNTEAFF. CDR3 in DNA: TGTGCCAGCAGTTACTCGATTGTGACATCGAACACTGAAGCTTTCTTT.

This clone occurred once. V is TRBV5-1 and J is TRBJ2-7; D is perhaps TRBD2 (7 bases). Germline V gene lookup returns CDR1 SGHRS and CDR2 YFSETQ. The CDR3 is made up of 15 amino acids. Trimming shortened V by 3 bases and J by 2 bases, and 15 bases separated the two germline ends. The chain's CDR3 is CASSSTGGPTYEQYF. The CDR3 DNA reads as TGCGCCAGCAGCTCCACCGGGGGGCCTACCTACGAGCAGTACTTC.

The V gene is TRBV5-5, the J gene TRBJ1-2; TRBD1 might be the D (6 bases). V lost 4 bases to trimming and J lost 4 bases, with 14 bases between them. This CDR3 is 14 amino acids long. Germline-derived CDR1 and CDR2 are SGHKS and YYEKEE (reference sequence). CDR3: CASSRQEGVYGYTF. Written as DNA, the CDR3 is TGTGCCAGCAGCCGACAGGAGGGGGTCTATGGCTACACCTTC.